The next 15 T cell receptor beta chains were all read from a single sample in a study of T cells in Graves' hyperthyroidism and ophthalmopathy. TCR beta CDR3 regions were amplified from RNA transcripts. The study used the HTBI primer set for a first-round RT-PCR of the TCR CDR3. TCRdb analysed the multiplex PCR reads with MiXCR anew, one entry per CDR3 protein. In the table there are around 660,000 distinct CDR3 sequences, about 45% of which are singletons. Sequencing was carried out using peripheral blood or thyroid tissue (not recorded which). The source of these receptors is an adult man with Graves' disease, either hyperthyroidism or ophthalmopathy (not recorded which).

The chain joins TRBV20-1 to TRBJ1-5; possible D gene TRBD1, 6 bases. The CDR3 sequence is 16 residues long. Trimming left V 2 bases short and J 5 bases short, with 19 bases between. Per germline, CDR1 DFQATT and CDR2 SNEGSKA (reference sequence). The CDR3 nucleotides are TGCAGTGCTAGACGTATCCCAGGGGCCGCTTATCAGCCCCAGCATTTT. Translation: CSARRIPGAAYQPQHF.

The J gene is TRBJ1-5, the V gene TRBV2, with a weak D call TRBD1 (5 bases). The CDR3 runs to 13 residues. CDR1 and CDR2 (germline): SNHLY, FYNNEI. The V end lost 5 bases, the J end lost 4 bases, and 9 bases lay between the germline ends. The CDR3 bases are TGTGCCAGCAGTCAACAGGTTAATCAGCCCCAGCATTTT. It translates to CASSQQVNQPQHF.

The chain is built from TRBV20-1 and TRBJ1-1, with no clear D. Germline-derived CDR1 and CDR2 are DFQATT and SNEGSKA (reference sequence). The CDR3 is 14 amino acids. Trimming left V 3 bases short and J 3 bases short, with 14 bases between. CDR3 loop: CSASFGDGDTEAFF. The CDR3 DNA is TGCAGTGCTAGTTTTGGAGATGGGGACACTGAAGCTTTCTTT.

This clonotype was seen a handful of times. The CDR3 DNA is TGCGCCAGCAGCTTGGAGGGGCCAACCGGGGAGCTGTTTTTT. It translates to CASSLEGPTGELFF. This sequence joins TRBV5-1 and TRBJ2-2; D may be TRBD1 (5 bases). The CDR3 covers 14 residues. CDR1 and CDR2 (germline): SGHRS, YFSETQ. V was shortened by 0 bases and J by 5 bases, with 8 bases between the two germline ends.

The rearrangement joins TRBV12-3 or TRBV12-4 to TRBJ2-5, with D hard to call. The CDR3 is 15 amino acids. Trimming removed 5 bases at V and 1 base at J, with 14 bases between. CDR3 residues: CASSPRSRVQETQYF. The CDR3 DNA follows: TGTGCCAGCAGTCCCCGGAGTAGGGTCCAAGAGACCCAGTACTTC.

This clonotype appeared many times. The rearrangement links TRBV10-3 to TRBJ1-5; 7 bases fit TRBD1. CDR3 length: 13 amino acids. CDR1 is ENHRY, CDR2 SYGVKD, per germline. J was trimmed by 3 bases and V by 6 bases; bases with no gene match: 2. The CDR3 loop is CAIRGQTNQPQHF. CDR3 in DNA: TGTGCCATCAGGGGACAGACCAATCAGCCCCAGCATTTT.

This clonotype was recorded at least ten times. Written as DNA, the CDR3 is TGTGCCAGCAGCTTAGCTGGCGGGGGGAACCTCCACTTT. Its protein is CASSLAGGGNLHF. V is TRBV7-9 and J is TRBJ1-6; tentative D call: TRBD1 (5 bases). The CDR3 is made up of 13 amino acids. The germline CDR1 and CDR2 sequences are SEHNR and FQNEAQ (reference sequence). Trimming stripped 0 bases from V and 15 bases from J, with 12 bases between.

The gene calls are TRBV20-1 and TRBJ1-1; 8 bases match TRBD1. The CDR3 covers 17 residues. Germline V gene data show CDR1 as DFQATT and CDR2 as SNEGSKA (reference sequence). J lost 4 bases, V lost 5 bases, and 18 bases had no gene match. CDR3 protein: CSARTGTGGREGTEAFF. The CDR3 DNA reads as TGCAGTGCTCGAACCGGGACAGGCGGGAGGGAGGGCACTGAAGCTTTCTTT.

This clonotype was observed many times. The chain recombines TRBV5-1 with TRBJ2-2, with D unclear. The CDR3 loop spans 13 amino acids. V lost 4 bases, J lost 2 bases, and 6 bases lay in between. CDR1 SGHRS and CDR2 YFSETQ come from the germline V gene. CDR3 amino acids: CASSRDNTGELFF. DNA of the CDR3: TGCGCCAGCAGCCGCGACAACACCGGGGAGCTGTTTTTT.

The gene calls are TRBV29-1 and TRBJ1-2; D remains unclear. This CDR3 is built from 12 residues. Germline V lookup: CDR1 SQVTM, CDR2 ANQGSEA. The ends were cut back, 8 bases at V and 1 base at J, with 11 bases in the middle. The CDR3 reads CSLVADNYGYTF. CDR3 sequence (DNA): TGCAGCTTGGTGGCGGATAACTATGGCTACACCTTC.

This clonotype has more than one count but fewer than ten. This chain's CDR3 is CASSYFVSGANVLTF. CDR3 nucleotides: TGTGCCAGCAGTTACTTTGTCTCTGGGGCCAACGTCCTGACTTTC. This chain links TRBV6-5 with TRBJ2-6; D uncertain. CDR3 size: 15 residues. V was shortened by 1 base and J by 0 bases, with 4 bases between the two germline ends. In germline, CDR1 is MNHEY, CDR2 SVGAGI.

The chain links TRBV6-1 to TRBJ1-5; possibly TRBD1 for D (5 bases). Germline-derived CDR1 and CDR2 are MNHNS and SASEGT. The germline V and J ends were trimmed by 5 bases and 5 bases, with 16 bases remaining between them. CDR3 length: 15 amino acids. Here the CDR3 DNA reads TGTGCCAGCAGTTACGATATTCTAGGGGATCAGCCCCAGCATTTT. This sequence encodes CASSYDILGDQPQHF.

Of note for this clonotype: In this CDR3 the conserved last residue, phenylalanine or tryptophan, is missing, so a read error is likely. This chain connects TRBV2 to TRBJ1-1; no clear D gene. Trimming removed 5 bases at V and 4 bases at J, with 5 bases between. The germline CDR1 and CDR2 sequences are SNHLY and FYNNEI. This CDR3 is built from 11 residues. The CDR3 DNA reads TGTGCCAGCAGTTTTGGCACTGAAGCTTTCGTT. This translates into CASSFGTEAFV.

The CDR3 sequence: CASSLRDRSQAQHF. The CDR3, as DNA: TGTGCCAGCAGCTTACGGGACAGGAGCCAGGCCCAGCATTTT. The chain combines TRBV7-9 with TRBJ1-5, with 8 bases fitting TRBD1. J lost 11 bases, V lost 2 bases, and 8 bases had no gene match. Germline V CDR1 and CDR2: SEHNR, FQNEAQ (reference sequence). CDR3 length: 14 residues.

This clonotype was counted at least ten times. V usage is TRBV29-1 and J usage is TRBJ1-2, with a tentative D call TRBD1 (6 bases). From germline, CDR1 is SQVTM and CDR2 ANQGSEA. CDR3 length: 13 amino acids. Trimming took off 7 bases at V and 6 bases at J, with 18 bases between the two ends. CDR3 nucleotides: TGCAGCGCCACTACAGGGTACGGGGATGGCTACACCTTC. It yields the protein CSATTGYGDGYTF. Full variable domain (rest looked up from reference TRBV29-1 and TRBJ1-2): SAVISQKPSRDICQRGTSLTIQCQVDSQVTMMFWYRQQPGQSLTLIATANQGSEATYESGFVIDKFPISRPNLTFSTLTVSNMSPEDSSIYLCSATTGYGDGYTFGSGTRLTVV.